This T cell receptor (beta chain) comes out of a study of cytomegalovirus exposure and HLA in healthy donors. With V trimmed by 0 bases and J by 3 bases, 10 bases remained unmatched. This CDR3 spans 18 amino acids. CDR1 is SGHRS, CDR2 YFSETQ, per germline. PCR used 60 Vbeta primers and 13 Jbeta primers. Here immunoSEQ multiplex PCR was the method, and the copy in TCRdb shows in-frame clones only, minus some. The sample table sets out around 100,000 clones. This sequence originates from a young man in good health and CMV-seronegative. V is TRBV5-1 and J is TRBJ2-7; 12 bases fit TRBD1. The sample was PBMCs. The CDR3 here is CASSLGLGQGAYIYEQYF. DNA of the CDR3: TGCGCCAGCAGCTTGGGTCTGGGACAGGGGGCTTACATCTACGAGCAGTACTTC.